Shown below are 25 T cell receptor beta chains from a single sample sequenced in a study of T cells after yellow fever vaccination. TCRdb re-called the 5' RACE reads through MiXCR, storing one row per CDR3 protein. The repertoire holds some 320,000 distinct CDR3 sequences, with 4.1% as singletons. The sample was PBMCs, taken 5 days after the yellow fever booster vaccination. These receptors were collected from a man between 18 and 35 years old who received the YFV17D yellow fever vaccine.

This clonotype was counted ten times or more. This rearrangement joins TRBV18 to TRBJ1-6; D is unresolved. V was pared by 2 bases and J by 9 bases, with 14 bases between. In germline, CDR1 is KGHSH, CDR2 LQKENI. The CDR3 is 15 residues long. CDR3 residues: CASSPVEGDGSPLHF. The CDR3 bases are TGTGCCAGCTCACCAGTTGAGGGCGATGGTTCACCCCTCCACTTT.

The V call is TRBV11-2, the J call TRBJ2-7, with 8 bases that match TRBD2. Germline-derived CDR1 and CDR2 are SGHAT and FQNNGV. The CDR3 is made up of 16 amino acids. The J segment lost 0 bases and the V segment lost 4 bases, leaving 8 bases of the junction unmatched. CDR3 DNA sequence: TGTGCCAGCAGCTCGCCTTTAGCGGGGACCTCCTACGAGCAGTACGTC. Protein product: CASSSPLAGTSYEQYV.

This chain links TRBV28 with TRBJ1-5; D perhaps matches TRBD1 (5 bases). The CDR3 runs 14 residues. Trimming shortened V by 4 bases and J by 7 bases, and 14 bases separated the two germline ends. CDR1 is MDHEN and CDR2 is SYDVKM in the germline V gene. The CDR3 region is CASSYTGSGQPQHF. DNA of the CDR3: TGTGCCAGCAGTTACACAGGTAGCGGACAGCCCCAGCATTTT.

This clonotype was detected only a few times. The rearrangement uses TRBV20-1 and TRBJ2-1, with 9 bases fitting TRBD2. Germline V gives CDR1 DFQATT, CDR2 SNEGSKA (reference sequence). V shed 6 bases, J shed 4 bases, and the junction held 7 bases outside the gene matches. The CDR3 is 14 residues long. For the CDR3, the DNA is TGCAGTGCCCCCCCTAGCGGGACATACAATGAGCAGTTCTTC. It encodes CSAPPSGTYNEQFF.

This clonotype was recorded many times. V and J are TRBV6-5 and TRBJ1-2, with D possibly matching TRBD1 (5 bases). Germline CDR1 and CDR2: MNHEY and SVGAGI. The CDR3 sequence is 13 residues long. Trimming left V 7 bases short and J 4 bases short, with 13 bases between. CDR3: CASTIGGSYGYTF. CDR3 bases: TGTGCCAGCACCATTGGGGGGTCCTATGGCTACACCTTC.

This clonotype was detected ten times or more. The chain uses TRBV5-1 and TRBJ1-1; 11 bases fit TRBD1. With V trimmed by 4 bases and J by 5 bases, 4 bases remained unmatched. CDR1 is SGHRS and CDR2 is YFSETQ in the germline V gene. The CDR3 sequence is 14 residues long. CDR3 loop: CASSPGTGGTEAFF. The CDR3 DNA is TGCGCCAGCAGCCCTGGGACAGGGGGAACTGAAGCTTTCTTT.

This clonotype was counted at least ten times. The CDR3 nucleotides are TGTGCCAGCAGCCGGGAGGGTATAAACACTGAAGCTTTCTTT. Protein sequence: CASSREGINTEAFF. The rearrangement links TRBV3-1 to TRBJ1-1; D is uncertain. The germline V gene has CDR1 LGHDT and CDR2 YNNKEL (reference sequence). The CDR3 is 14 amino acids. V was cut by 4 bases and J by 2 bases, with 11 bases left in between.

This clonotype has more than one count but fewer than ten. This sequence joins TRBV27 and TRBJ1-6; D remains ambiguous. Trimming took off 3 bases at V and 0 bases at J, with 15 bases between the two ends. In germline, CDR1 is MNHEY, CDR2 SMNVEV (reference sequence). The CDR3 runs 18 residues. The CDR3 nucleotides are TGTGCCAGCAGTTTGACCATCCCCGGGAGCTCCTATAATTCACCCCTCCACTTT. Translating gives CASSLTIPGSSYNSPLHF.

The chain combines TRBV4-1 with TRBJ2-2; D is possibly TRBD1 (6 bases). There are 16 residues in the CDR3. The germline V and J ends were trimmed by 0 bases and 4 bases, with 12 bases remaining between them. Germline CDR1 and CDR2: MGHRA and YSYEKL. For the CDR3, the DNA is TGCGCCAGCAGCCAAGAGAGGCCAGGGGTCACCGGGGAGCTGTTTTTT. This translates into CASSQERPGVTGELFF.

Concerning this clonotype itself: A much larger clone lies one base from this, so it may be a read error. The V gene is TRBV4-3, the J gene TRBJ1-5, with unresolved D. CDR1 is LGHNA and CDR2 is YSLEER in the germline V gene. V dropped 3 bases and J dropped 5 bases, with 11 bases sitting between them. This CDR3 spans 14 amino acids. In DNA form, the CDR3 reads TGCGCCAGCAGCCACGGACTAGGGTATCAGCCCCAGCATTTT. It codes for CASSHGLGYQPQHF.

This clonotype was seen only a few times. CDR3 in amino acids: CATSRGDRRDSPQTEAFF. The CDR3 nucleotides are TGTGCCACCAGCAGAGGGGACAGGCGGGATTCCCCCCAGACTGAAGCTTTCTTT. This chain joins TRBV15 and TRBJ1-1; 8 nucleotides line up with TRBD1. CDR3 length: 18 residues. Germline V gene lookup returns CDR1 LNHNV and CDR2 YYDKDF (reference sequence). The ends lost 1 base at V and 5 bases at J; junction bases unmatched: 15.

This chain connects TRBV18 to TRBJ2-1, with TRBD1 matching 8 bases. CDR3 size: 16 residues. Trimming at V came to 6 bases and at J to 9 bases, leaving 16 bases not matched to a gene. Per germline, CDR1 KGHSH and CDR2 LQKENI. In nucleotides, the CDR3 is TGTGCCAGCTCCCCGATGGCAGGGGGCAAATACGGTGAGCAGTTCTTC. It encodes CASSPMAGGKYGEQFF.

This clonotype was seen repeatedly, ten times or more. CDR3 amino acids: CASSQGPTNQPQHF. The CDR3 DNA is TGCGCCAGCAGCCAAGGTCCGACGAATCAGCCCCAGCATTTT. The gene calls are TRBV4-1 and TRBJ1-5, with D unresolved. The V end lost 1 base, the J end lost 4 bases, and 8 bases lay between the germline ends. This CDR3 is 14 amino acids long. CDR1 is MGHRA and CDR2 is YSYEKL in the germline V gene.

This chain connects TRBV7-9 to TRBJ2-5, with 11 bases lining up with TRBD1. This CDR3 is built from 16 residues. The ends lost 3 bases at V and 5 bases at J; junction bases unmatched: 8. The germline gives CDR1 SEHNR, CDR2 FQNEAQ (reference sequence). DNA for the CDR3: TGTGCCAGCAGCTTCGGGGACAGGGGGAAGCGGGAGACCCAGTACTTC. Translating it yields CASSFGDRGKRETQYF.

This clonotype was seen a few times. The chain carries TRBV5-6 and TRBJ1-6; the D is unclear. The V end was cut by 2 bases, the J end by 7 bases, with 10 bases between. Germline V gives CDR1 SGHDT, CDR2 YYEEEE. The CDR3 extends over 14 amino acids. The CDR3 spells CASSFAVWNSPLHF. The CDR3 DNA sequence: TGTGCCAGCAGCTTCGCGGTTTGGAATTCACCCCTCCACTTT. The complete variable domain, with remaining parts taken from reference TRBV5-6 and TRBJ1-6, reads DAGVTQSPTHLIKTRGQQVTLRCSPKSGHDTVSWYQQALGQGPQFIFQYYEEEERQRGNFPDRFSGHQFPNYSSELNVNALLLGDSALYLCASSFAVWNSPLHFGNGTRLTVT.

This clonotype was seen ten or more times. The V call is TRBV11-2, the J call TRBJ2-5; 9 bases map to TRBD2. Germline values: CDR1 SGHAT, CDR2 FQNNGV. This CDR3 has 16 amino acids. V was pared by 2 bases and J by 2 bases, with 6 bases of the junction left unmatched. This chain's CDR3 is CASSLPLRGGQETQYF. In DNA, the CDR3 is TGTGCCAGCAGCTTACCCCTGCGGGGGGGACAAGAGACCCAGTACTTC.

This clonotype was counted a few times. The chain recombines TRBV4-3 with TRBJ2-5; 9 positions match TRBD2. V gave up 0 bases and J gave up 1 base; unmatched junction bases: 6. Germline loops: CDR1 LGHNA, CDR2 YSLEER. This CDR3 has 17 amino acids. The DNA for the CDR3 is TGCGCCAGCAGCCAAGAATGGAGCGGGGGGTTCCAAGAGACCCAGTACTTC. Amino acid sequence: CASSQEWSGGFQETQYF.

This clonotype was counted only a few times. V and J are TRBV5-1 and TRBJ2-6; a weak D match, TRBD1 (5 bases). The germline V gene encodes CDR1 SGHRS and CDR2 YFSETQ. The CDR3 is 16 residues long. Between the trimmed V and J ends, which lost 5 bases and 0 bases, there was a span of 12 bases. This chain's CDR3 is CASRVQASSGANVLTF. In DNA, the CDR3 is TGCGCCAGCAGGGTACAGGCCAGCTCTGGGGCCAACGTCCTGACTTTC.

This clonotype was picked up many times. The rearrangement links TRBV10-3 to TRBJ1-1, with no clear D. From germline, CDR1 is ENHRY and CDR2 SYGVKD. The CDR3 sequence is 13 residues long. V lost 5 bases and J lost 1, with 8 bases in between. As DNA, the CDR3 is TGTGCCATCAGTTGGTCGGAGAACACTGAAGCTTTCTTT. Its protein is CAISWSENTEAFF.

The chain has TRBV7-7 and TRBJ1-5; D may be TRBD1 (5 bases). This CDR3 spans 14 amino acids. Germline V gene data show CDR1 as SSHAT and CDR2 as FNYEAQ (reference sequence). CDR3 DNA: TGTGCTACCACGGTCCCGGGGCGCAATCAGCCCCAGCATTTT. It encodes CATTVPGRNQPQHF.

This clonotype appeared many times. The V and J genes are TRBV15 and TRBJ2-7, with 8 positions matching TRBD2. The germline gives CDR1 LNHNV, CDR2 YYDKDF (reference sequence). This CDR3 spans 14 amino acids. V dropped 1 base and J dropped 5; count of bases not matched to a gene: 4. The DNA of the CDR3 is TGTGCCACCAGCAGAGGGACTAGCTTTGACGAGCAGTACTTC. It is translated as CATSRGTSFDEQYF.

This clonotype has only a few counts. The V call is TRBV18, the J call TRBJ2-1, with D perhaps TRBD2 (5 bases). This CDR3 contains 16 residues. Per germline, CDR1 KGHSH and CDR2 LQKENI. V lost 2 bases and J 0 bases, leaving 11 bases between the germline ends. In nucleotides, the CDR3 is TGTGCCAGCTCACCAATGACGGGAAGCTCCTACAATGAGCAGTTCTTC. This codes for CASSPMTGSSYNEQFF.

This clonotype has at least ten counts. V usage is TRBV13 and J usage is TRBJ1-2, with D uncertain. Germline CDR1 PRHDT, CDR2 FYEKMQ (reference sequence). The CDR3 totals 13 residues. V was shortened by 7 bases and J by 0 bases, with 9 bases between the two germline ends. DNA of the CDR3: TGTGCCAGCACTGGGGATTCTAACTATGGCTACACCTTC. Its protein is CASTGDSNYGYTF.

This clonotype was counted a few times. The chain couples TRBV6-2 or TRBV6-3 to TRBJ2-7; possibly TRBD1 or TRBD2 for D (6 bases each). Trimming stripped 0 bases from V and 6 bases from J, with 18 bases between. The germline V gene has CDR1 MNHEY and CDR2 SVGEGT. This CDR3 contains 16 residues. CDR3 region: CASSYSGGRSFGEQYF. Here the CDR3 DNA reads TGTGCCAGCAGTTACTCTGGGGGGCGATCCTTCGGCGAGCAGTACTTC.

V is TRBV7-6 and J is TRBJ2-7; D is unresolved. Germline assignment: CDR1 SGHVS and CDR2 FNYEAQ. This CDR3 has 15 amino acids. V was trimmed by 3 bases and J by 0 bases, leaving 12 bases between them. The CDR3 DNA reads TGTGCCAGCAGCTTCGGAGCCTCCCGCTCCTACGAGCAGTACTTC. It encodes CASSFGASRSYEQYF.